This is a list of T cell receptor beta chains from one sample in a study of vaccination and CD4 T cells after COVID-19. These receptors are not linked to any known antigen. TCRdb called the PCR reads again in MiXCR, with one record for every CDR3 protein. The data hold 13,000 to 15,000 distinct CDR3 sequences, with roughly 61% observed a single time. The sequencing sample was made of CD4+ T cells from blood, cultured in vitro. The receptors originated from a human donor who had recovered from COVID-19. Both conserved end residues are part of each CDR3. D genes are given only for firm matches. Clone sizes are given selectively: once, few, many, or a class where the clone is expanded.

V	D	J	size	DNA	CDR3
TRBV20-1	.	TRBJ1-1	.	TGCAGTGCTAGGAACACTGAAGCTTTCTTT	CSARNTEAFF
TRBV6-1	.	TRBJ1-2	.	TGTGCCAGCAGTGAAGCGGGGGGTACTTATGGCTACACCTTC	CASSEAGGTYGYTF
TRBV5-4	.	TRBJ1-2	.	TGTGCCAGCAGCCCGGAATTGGGAGTACCGCACCATTATGGCTACACCTTC	CASSPELGVPHHYGYTF
TRBV24-1	TRBD2	TRBJ2-5	few	TGTGCCACCAGTGATGCTAGCGGCGCCCACCAAGAGACCCAGTACTTC	CATSDASGAHQETQYF
TRBV15	.	TRBJ2-3	.	TGTGCCACCAGCAGAGGTCGTGGACAAGGGGATACGCAGTATTTT	CATSRGRGQGDTQYF
TRBV6-2/TRBV6-3	.	TRBJ2-3	few	TGTGCCAGCACGGACTTTATAGATACGCAGTATTTT	CASTDFIDTQYF
TRBV19	TRBD2	TRBJ2-5	.	TGTGCCAGTAGTTCAGGACTAGCGGGCACCCAAGAGACCCAGTACTTC	CASSSGLAGTQETQYF
TRBV19	.	TRBJ1-5	few	TGTGCCACGGCCCGGGGGGCCGGGGAACAGCCCCAGCATTTT	CATARGAGEQPQHF
TRBV5-1	.	TRBJ2-6	.	TGCGCCAGCAGCTTGGTTACGGGAACTGGGGCCAACGTCCTGACTTTC	CASSLVTGTGANVLTF
TRBV7-9	TRBD2	TRBJ2-2	.	TGTGCCAGCAGCCCCACTAGCGCGCCGAACACCGGGGAGCTGTTTTTT	CASSPTSAPNTGELFF
TRBV24-1	.	TRBJ2-3	.	TGTGCCACCAGTGACTACAGGGTTCCAGATACGCAGTATTTT	CATSDYRVPDTQYF
TRBV5-1	TRBD1	TRBJ1-1	.	TGCGCCAGCAGCTCCAGGACAGGGGGGAAAGGCACTGAAGCTTTCTTT	CASSSRTGGKGTEAFF
TRBV7-3	.	TRBJ2-7	.	TGTGCCAGCAGCTTGATCAGGGCCTTAGGGTACGAGCAGTACTTC	CASSLIRALGYEQYF
TRBV29-1	TRBD1	TRBJ2-5	few	TGCAGCGTCCTCGGGACAGGTGGGGAGACCCAGTACTTC	CSVLGTGGETQYF
TRBV19	.	TRBJ1-5	.	TGTGCCAGCTCCAATCCCGAAGGCAATCAGCCCCAGCATTTT	CASSNPEGNQPQHF
TRBV20-1	TRBD2	TRBJ2-3	.	TGCAGTGCTACCAGTATGGGTAGCGGGAGGATGGAAACAGATACGCAGTATTTT	CSATSMGSGRMETDTQYF
TRBV24-1	TRBD2	TRBJ2-1	.	TGTGCCACCAGTGATCCCGGGACTAGCGGGGGATACAATGAGCAGTTCTTC	CATSDPGTSGGYNEQFF
TRBV29-1	TRBD1	TRBJ1-1	.	TGCAGCGGTGAGGGACAGTTCGCAGGACCGGTAGCTTTCTTT	CSGEGQFAGPVAFF
TRBV5-1	TRBD1	TRBJ2-5	.	TGCGCCAGCAGTAAAGGACAGGGGGCGGTGACCCAGTACTTC	CASSKGQGAVTQYF
TRBV7-3	.	TRBJ1-1	.	TGTGCCAGCAGCTCCCTGGGGGGGATGAACACTGAAGCTTTCTTT	CASSSLGGMNTEAFF
TRBV5-1	TRBD2	TRBJ2-5	.	TGCGCCAGCAGCTTTATTTCAGCGGGAGCGTCAGGAGAGACCCAGTACTTC	CASSFISAGASGETQYF
TRBV9	.	TRBJ1-5	.	TGTGCCAGCAGCCTCTCCGGGGCTAACAATCAGCCCCAGCATTTT	CASSLSGANNQPQHF
TRBV11-2	.	TRBJ1-2	.	TGTGCCAGCAGCTTAGGGTCAGACATTATCTATGGCTACACCTTC	CASSLGSDIIYGYTF
TRBV12-3/TRBV12-4	TRBD2	TRBJ2-7	.	TGTGCCAGCGGCCCGACTAGCGGGGGGGATATTAGGTACTTC	CASGPTSGGDIRYF
TRBV28	TRBD1	TRBJ1-6	.	TGTGCCAGCAGTTTACGTACCTACAGGGGGCTGCGGAATTCACCCCTCCACTTT	CASSLRTYRGLRNSPLHF
TRBV7-8	.	TRBJ2-1	.	TGTGCCAGCAGCTCATTAGCGGCTACCAATGAGCAGTTCTTC	CASSSLAATNEQFF
TRBV9	.	TRBJ1-6	.	TGTGCCAGCAGCGCTCAGGGGCGTTCACCCCTCCACTTT	CASSAQGRSPLHF
TRBV6-2/TRBV6-3	.	TRBJ2-7	once	TGTGCCAGCAGGCGGGCCGCCAATTACGAGCAGTACTTC	CASRRAANYEQYF
TRBV20-1	.	TRBJ2-1	.	TGCAGTGCTAGTAGGACCAATAATGAGCAGTTCTTC	CSASRTNNEQFF
TRBV7-2	TRBD2	TRBJ2-1	medium-sized	TGTGCCAGCAGCTTAGGAGGTAGCGGGAGTCTTGGAGAGCAGTTCTTC	CASSLGGSGSLGEQFF
TRBV6-1	TRBD2	TRBJ2-5	.	TGTGCCAGCAGTACTACAGCGGGAGGCTGGGAGACCCAGTACTTC	CASSTTAGGWETQYF
TRBV20-1	.	TRBJ2-5	.	TGCAGTGCTAGAGTTTACCGGGGCAGCCAAGAGACCCAGTACTTC	CSARVYRGSQETQYF
TRBV10-2	.	TRBJ2-7	.	TGCGCCAGCAGTGAGTCGCAGGTTCCCTCCTACGAGCAGTACTTC	CASSESQVPSYEQYF
TRBV20-1	.	TRBJ1-1	.	TGCAGTGCTAGTAATCAGGGTCGGAACACTGAAGCTTTCTTT	CSASNQGRNTEAFF
TRBV20-1	.	TRBJ2-7	.	TGCAGTGCTCGGGCCTGGGGGCGATACGAGCAGTACTTC	CSARAWGRYEQYF
TRBV29-1	.	TRBJ1-2	.	TGCAGCGTTGTACCCACCTATGGCTACACCTTC	CSVVPTYGYTF
TRBV7-9	.	TRBJ1-2	.	TGTGCCAGCAGTTTCCTGGGACCCGTTAACTATGGCTACACCTTC	CASSFLGPVNYGYTF
TRBV20-1	.	TRBJ1-1	few	TGCAGTGCTAGGACGGCCGGCCGAAACACTGAAGCTTTCTTT	CSARTAGRNTEAFF
TRBV6-5	TRBD2	TRBJ2-5	.	TGTGCCAGCAGTTTTGGGACTAGCCTACAAGAGACCCAGTACTTC	CASSFGTSLQETQYF
TRBV6-2/TRBV6-3	.	TRBJ1-5	.	TGTGCCAGCGTTAGGGGGGGCGCGGGACTAGGCAATCAGCCCCAGCATTTT	CASVRGGAGLGNQPQHF
TRBV6-4	TRBD2	TRBJ2-1	.	TGTGCCAGCAGTCAACTAGCGGGGTCCTACAATGAGCAGTTCTTC	CASSQLAGSYNEQFF
TRBV24-1	.	TRBJ2-2	.	TGTGCCACCAGTCACGAGAACACCGGGGAGCTGTTTTTT	CATSHENTGELFF
TRBV6-1	.	TRBJ1-1	.	TGTGCCAGCAGCCAGCAGGGGCAGGGCACTGAAGCTTTCTTT	CASSQQGQGTEAFF
TRBV6-1	TRBD1	TRBJ2-7	once	TGTGCCAGCAGTGAAAGACAGGGTAGGGACGAGCAGTACTTC	CASSERQGRDEQYF
TRBV5-1	TRBD1	TRBJ1-5	.	TGCGCCAGCAGCTTGGAAGGGGGCGGGCAGCCCCAGCATTTT	CASSLEGGGQPQHF
TRBV21-1	.	TRBJ1-2	few	TGTGCCAGCAGCAAAGCAGGCGGCGCCTCTAACTATGGCTACACCTTC	CASSKAGGASNYGYTF
TRBV27	TRBD2	TRBJ2-1	once	TGTGCCAGCAGTTTTTGGGCTAGCGGGAGGAATGAGCAGTTCTTC	CASSFWASGRNEQFF
TRBV20-1	.	TRBJ1-4	few	TGCAGTGCTAGACCCAGAGGAGGTGGTGAAAAACTGTTTTTT	CSARPRGGGEKLFF
TRBV6-5	.	TRBJ1-4	.	TGTGCCAGCAGTTTACAGGAAAGGGAAAAACTGTTTTTT	CASSLQEREKLFF
TRBV7-9	.	TRBJ2-5	few	TGTGCCAGCAGCCTCAAGGGAGACTGGAAAGAGACCCAGTACTTC	CASSLKGDWKETQYF
TRBV2	.	TRBJ1-5	.	TGTGCCAGCAGGGATCTTACAGGGTATAGCAATCAGCCCCAGCATTTT	CASRDLTGYSNQPQHF
TRBV10-3	.	TRBJ1-3	few	TGTGCCATCACCGGGGCACCCTCTGGAAACACCATATATTTT	CAITGAPSGNTIYF
TRBV7-9	.	TRBJ2-7	.	TGTGCCAGCAGTGCTGGAGGACCGTACGAGCAGTACTTC	CASSAGGPYEQYF
TRBV10-3	TRBD2	TRBJ2-3	.	TGTGCCATCACCAGCGGGAGGATCGAGAATACGCAGTATTTT	CAITSGRIENTQYF
TRBV18	TRBD1	TRBJ1-1	.	TGTGCCAGCTCATCGCGGACAGGGGAGGGAACTGAAGCTTTCTTT	CASSSRTGEGTEAFF
TRBV10-1	.	TRBJ2-7	.	TGCGCCAGCAACCATCGACGCAGCTCCTACGAGCAGTACTTC	CASNHRRSSYEQYF
TRBV2	.	TRBJ2-3	.	TGTGCCAGCAGTGAAGCCAACACAGATACGCAGTATTTT	CASSEANTDTQYF